This TCR beta chain originates from a study of control samples from healthy donors and cancer patients. TCRdb's table, derived via immunoSEQ multiplex PCR, lists solely in-frame clones and lacks some. The sample has over 100,000 clones; 90% to 95% are singletons. Germline V gene lookup returns CDR1 LNHDA and CDR2 SQIVND (reference sequence). V lost 4 bases and J 2 bases, leaving 10 bases between the germline ends. The CDR3 spans 14 residues. This chain joins TRBV19 and TRBJ2-3, with a possible D match to TRBD1 (5 bases). This clonotype was sampled from a woman younger than 35 in good health. Sequenced sample: blood. The CDR3 DNA follows: TGTGCCAGTAGTAGACAGCTATCCACAGATACGCAGTATTTT. This codes for CASSRQLSTDTQYF.